Below, 5 T cell receptor beta chains from the same sample are listed, as sequenced in a study of spatial heterogeneity in lung cancer. Each CDR3 protein gets one entry after TCRdb re-called the 5' RACE reads with MiXCR. The profile shows more than 65,000 distinct CDR3 sequences, around 12% of them singletons. Time point specified: sample taken at primary tumor resection. Tumor, nontumor lung or frozen PBMC supplied whole RNA that was sequenced unsorted. Sequences were derived from PBMCs, sampled at surgery. Every receptor here comes from a male donor with early-stage non-small cell lung cancer.

This clonotype was found many times. The V and J genes are TRBV30 and TRBJ1-1; 9 positions match TRBD1. V was pared by 1 base and J by 8 bases, with 5 bases of the junction left unmatched. This CDR3 spans 13 amino acids. CDR1 GTSNPN and CDR2 SVGIG come from the germline V gene (reference sequence). The CDR3 DNA reads as TGTGCCTGGAGTGGACAGGGGGTCTTCGAAGCTTTCTTT. Protein product: CAWSGQGVFEAFF.

A few counts support this clonotype. The chain is built from TRBV14 and TRBJ2-2; no clear D. V dropped 6 bases and J dropped 0 bases, with 5 bases sitting between them. This CDR3 has 13 amino acids. Germline V gene data show CDR1 as SGHDN and CDR2 as FVKESK. The CDR3 region is CASRFANTGELFF. In DNA, the CDR3 is TGTGCCAGCAGATTCGCGAACACCGGGGAGCTGTTTTTT.

The J gene is TRBJ1-2, the V gene TRBV5-1; possibly TRBD1 for D (6 bases). The ends were cut back, 4 bases at V and 8 bases at J, with 24 bases in the middle. CDR3 length: 16 residues. Germline CDR1 is SGHRS and CDR2 is YFSETQ. The CDR3 is CASSPLEGGTTIGYTF. DNA for the CDR3: TGCGCCAGCAGCCCCCTTGAGGGGGGGACAACAATCGGCTACACCTTC.

This clonotype was counted only a few times. The chain combines TRBV20-1 with TRBJ2-7; no definite D call. Germline CDR1 and CDR2: DFQATT and SNEGSKA (reference sequence). The CDR3 has 14 residues. V was shortened by 3 bases and J by 6 bases, with 18 bases between the two germline ends. Written as DNA, the CDR3 is TGCAGTGCTAGGGTACCCAGAGGATGGGGCGAGCAGTACTTC. It specifies CSARVPRGWGEQYF.

The V call is TRBV5-1, the J call TRBJ2-7; unclear D gene. Trimming took 3 bases from V and 3 from J, leaving 4 bases between them. Germline values: CDR1 SGHRS, CDR2 YFSETQ. CDR3 length equals 11 residues. The CDR3 DNA reads as TGCGCCAGCAGCTCTAACTACGAGCAGTACTTC. Translation gives CASSSNYEQYF. The full variable domain, completed using reference TRBV5-1 and TRBJ2-7, is KAGVTQTPRYLIKTRGQQVTLSCSPISGHRSVSWYQQTPGQGLQFLFEYFSETQRNKGNFPGRFSGRQFSNSRSEMNVSTLELGDSALYLCASSSNYEQYFGPGTRLTVT.